Listed below are T cell receptor beta chains from one sample, sequenced in a study of shared clonotypes between healthy human individuals. The data were produced by immunoSEQ multiplex PCR, yet TCRdb's version contains in-frame clones alone and is incomplete. The sample carries nearly 1 million clones, approximately 80% recorded once. Sequencing was done on a sample of memory CD4+ T cells sorted from blood. These receptors were obtained from a man aged 18 to 35 in good health. Each CDR3 is given with its conserved first and last residue. A D gene is named only where the DNA matches it firmly.

V gene: TRBV7-2; D gene: TRBD2; CDR3 protein: CASSLAGLAGSYEQYF
V gene: TRBV7-9; D gene: TRBD1; CDR3 protein: CATRTGEETQYF
V gene: TRBV9; D gene: -; CDR3 protein: CASSADGYSTDTQYF
V gene: TRBV6-5; D gene: -; CDR3 protein: CASSSGAGPGAFF
V gene: TRBV19; D gene: TRBD2; CDR3 protein: CARLAGASDTQYF
V gene: TRBV4-1; D gene: -; CDR3 protein: CASSQGSSADTQYF
V gene: TRBV7-9; D gene: -; CDR3 protein: CASSETGLNYGYTF
V gene: TRBV7-2; D gene: TRBD2; CDR3 protein: CASGRNSGGAGELFF
V gene: TRBV29-1; D gene: TRBD1; CDR3 protein: CSVGQGGTEAFF
V gene: TRBV19; D gene: TRBD1; CDR3 protein: CASSIEGTGGGQPQHF
V gene: TRBV14; D gene: -; CDR3 protein: CASSQGQRTKNIQYF
V gene: TRBV7-2; D gene: TRBD2; CDR3 protein: CASSNSGGAWETQYF